One sample yielded the 32 T cell receptor beta chains listed below, sequenced in a study of blood T cell repertoires in COVID-19. Method: immunoSEQ multiplex PCR; TCRdb's copy keeps in-frame clones and lacks some. This sample has around 170,000 clones, with approximately 86% found just once. Sequenced sample: peripheral blood. These receptors were taken from a man aged 50 to 59 with active or convalescent COVID-19.

As to this clone: This CDR3 is also generated by other DNA sequences in the sample. J is TRBJ2-5 and V is TRBV5-5, with 7 bases that match TRBD1. The CDR3 is 14 amino acids. The V segment lost 0 bases and the J segment 3 bases; nucleotides outside the gene matches: 2. The germline gives CDR1 SGHKS, CDR2 YYEKEE (reference sequence). As DNA, the CDR3 is TGTGCCAGCAGCTTGGCCACAGGGGAAGAGACCCAGTACTTC. This translates into CASSLATGEETQYF.

A few counts support this clone. The chain couples TRBV5-1 to TRBJ1-3; 9 nucleotides align to TRBD1. Germline loops: CDR1 SGHRS, CDR2 YFSETQ. With V trimmed by 0 bases and J by 4 bases, 5 bases remained unmatched. CDR3 length: 16 amino acids. The CDR3 coding sequence is TGCGCCAGCAGCTTGGCACAGGGGGCGAACGGAAACACCATATATTTT. As protein: CASSLAQGANGNTIYF.

The gene calls are TRBV5-1 and TRBJ2-3; the match to TRBD1 covers 7 bases. The CDR3 covers 13 residues. Trimming took 5 bases from V and 2 from J; bases not matched to a gene: 2. Germline V CDR1 and CDR2: SGHRS, YFSETQ. The CDR3 sequence is CASRGQDTDTQYF. CDR3 bases: TGCGCCAGCAGAGGACAGGACACAGATACGCAGTATTTT.

The chain uses TRBV7-9 and TRBJ1-2; unclear D gene. The CDR3 has 11 amino acids. Per germline, CDR1 SEHNR and CDR2 FQNEAQ (reference sequence). The V end lost 5 bases, the J end lost 8 bases, and 9 bases lay between the germline ends. The CDR3 reads CASSPGVGYTF. The CDR3 nucleotides are TGTGCCAGCAGCCCCGGGGTCGGCTACACCTTC.

The J gene is TRBJ2-7, the V gene TRBV7-2; 11 bases line up with TRBD1. The CDR3 has 16 residues. The germline V gene encodes CDR1 SGHTA and CDR2 FQGNSA. The ends lost 2 bases at V and 4 bases at J; junction bases unmatched: 7. The CDR3 protein is CASSLTPGQGGYEQYF. The CDR3 region has the DNA TGTGCCAGCAGCTTAACCCCGGGACAGGGGGGATACGAGCAGTACTTC.

The J gene is TRBJ1-1, the V gene TRBV10-2; tentatively, D is TRBD1 (6 bases). V was trimmed by 8 bases and J by 0 bases, leaving 22 bases between them. CDR1 and CDR2 (germline): WSHSY, SAAADI. This CDR3 has 17 residues. The CDR3 sequence: CASSGPHREGMNTEAFF. CDR3 nucleotides: TGCGCCAGCTCCGGACCCCACAGGGAGGGCATGAACACTGAAGCTTTCTTT.

This clone appeared a single time. The CDR3 loop is CASSLADGETQYF. As DNA, the CDR3 is TGTGCCAGCAGCTTAGCTGACGGGGAGACCCAGTACTTC. This rearrangement joins TRBV7-7 to TRBJ2-5; D ambiguous. The CDR3 is 13 amino acids. V shed 0 bases and J shed 5 bases, with 7 bases lying between them. Germline V gene data show CDR1 as SSHAT and CDR2 as FNYEAQ (reference sequence). Together with reference TRBV7-7 and TRBJ2-5, the CDR3 gives the full variable domain: GAGVSQSPRYKVTKRGQDVTLRCDPISSHATLYWYQQALGQGPEFLTYFNYEAQPDKSGLPSDRFSAERPEGSISTLTIQRTEQRDSAMYRCASSLADGETQYFGPGTRLLVL.

The chain joins TRBV12-3 or TRBV12-4 to TRBJ1-1; D is ambiguous. Trimming shortened V by 7 bases and J by 0 bases, and 9 bases separated the two germline ends. The CDR3 contains 13 residues. This CDR3 reads CASKLQLNTEAFF. The DNA of the CDR3 is TGTGCCAGCAAGCTACAGCTGAACACTGAAGCTTTCTTT.

This chain joins TRBV29-1 and TRBJ1-1; D gene ambiguous. Trimming removed 3 bases at V and 11 bases at J, with 10 bases between. The V gene's germline CDR1 is SQVTM and CDR2 ANQGSEA. The CDR3 runs to 10 residues. The CDR3 loop reads CSVEAGGAFF. The DNA for the CDR3 is TGCAGCGTTGAGGCGGGAGGTGCTTTCTTT.

The rearrangement links TRBV18 to TRBJ1-5; 10 nucleotides line up with TRBD1. The CDR3 extends over 16 amino acids. After removal of 2 bases from V and 3 bases from J, the junction contained 4 bases not matched to a gene. Germline loops: CDR1 KGHSH, CDR2 LQKENI. Here the CDR3 reads CASSPRDRGYNQPQHF. In nucleotides, the CDR3 is TGTGCCAGCTCACCAAGGGACAGGGGCTACAATCAGCCCCAGCATTTT.

About this clone: The conserved closing phenylalanine or tryptophan is absent in this CDR3, likely reflecting a read error. The DNA is omitted, as the CDR3 cannot be located on it reliably, and the CDR3 follows TCRdb's listing. This chain connects TRBV4-1 to TRBJ2-7; TRBD2 is taken as the D call from the table, unchecked against the DNA. 14 amino acids form the CDR3, both terminal residues included. Germline assignment: CDR1 MGHRA and CDR2 YSYEKL. The CDR3: CASSQESGVGTRAL.

The rearrangement joins TRBV2 to TRBJ1-5; tentatively, D is TRBD1 (6 bases). The V end was cut by 7 bases, the J end by 0 bases, with 13 bases between. There are 15 residues in the CDR3. CDR1 and CDR2 from the germline V gene are SNHLY and FYNNEI. The chain's CDR3 is CASTGGLYSNQPQHF. In DNA, the CDR3 is TGTGCCAGCACCGGGGGGCTATATAGCAATCAGCCCCAGCATTTT.

The gene calls are TRBV7-2 and TRBJ2-4; 14 positions agree with TRBD2. The length of the CDR3 is 16 residues. Trimming at V came to 1 base and at J to 6 bases, leaving 2 bases not matched to a gene. The germline V gene has CDR1 SGHTA and CDR2 FQGNSA. CDR3 DNA: TGTGCCAGCAGCTTAGTAGGACTAGCGGGGGGAAACATTCAGTACTTC. It codes for CASSLVGLAGGNIQYF.

The chain has TRBV24-1 and TRBJ2-1, with TRBD2 matching 11 bases. The V gene's germline CDR1 is KGHDR and CDR2 SFDVKD. The CDR3 has 17 amino acids. The V segment lost 4 bases and the J segment 7 bases; nucleotides outside the gene matches: 11. The CDR3 loop reads CATSDSESSGRPNEQFF. CDR3 nucleotides: TGTGCCACCAGTGACTCCGAATCTAGCGGGAGGCCAAATGAGCAGTTCTTC.

The V call is TRBV20-1, the J call TRBJ1-2; D unclear. Per the germline V gene, CDR1 is DFQATT and CDR2 is SNEGSKA (reference sequence). This CDR3 is built from 13 residues. Trimming removed 3 bases at V and 0 bases at J, with 8 bases between. The DNA of the CDR3 is TGCAGTGCTAGTCTCCCCGCTAACTATGGCTACACCTTC. Protein: CSASLPANYGYTF.

This clone showed up just a few times. J is TRBJ2-1 and V is TRBV7-7; 14 bases are shared with TRBD2. V trimming: 11 bases; J trimming: 9 bases; junction bases outside the gene matches: 9. Germline loops: CDR1 SSHAT, CDR2 FNYEAQ (reference sequence). The CDR3 extends over 14 amino acids. CDR3 DNA: TGTGCCTGCGCCGGGACTAGCGGGAGTGGTGAGCAGTTCTTC. This translates into CACAGTSGSGEQFF.

The chain employs TRBV5-5 and TRBJ2-1; the D gene is possibly TRBD2 (6 bases). The CDR3 length is 12 residues. Trimming removed 2 bases from V and 6 bases from J, with 6 bases in between. The germline V gene has CDR1 SGHKS and CDR2 YYEKEE (reference sequence). CDR3 nucleotide sequence: TGTGCCAGCAGCTTCGGGGGCAATGAGCAGTTCTTC. The encoded protein is CASSFGGNEQFF. The full variable domain, rest sourced from reference TRBV5-5 and TRBJ2-1, is DAGVTQSPTHLIKTRGQQVTLRCSPISGHKSVSWYQQVLGQGPQFIFQYYEKEERGRGNFPDRFSARQFPNYSSELNVNALLLGDSALYLCASSFGGNEQFFGPGTRLTVL.

This clone showed up many times. CDR3 sequence (DNA): TGTGCTAGTGGTTTGCACCCTATGAGGGTGGCGTTTGAAGGTTTTGCCAAAAACATTCAGTACTTC. Translation gives CASGLHPMRVAFEGFAKNIQYF. This chain connects TRBV12-5 to TRBJ2-4; maybe TRBD2 (5 bases). V lost 2 bases to trimming and J lost 1 base, with 30 bases between them. Germline loops: CDR1 LGHNT, CDR2 FRNRAP. This CDR3 has 22 residues.

V usage is TRBV2 and J usage is TRBJ1-5, with 7 bases lining up with TRBD1. V lost 5 bases and J lost 5; bases outside the gene matches: 3. This CDR3 region has 13 residues. Germline values: CDR1 SNHLY, CDR2 FYNNEI. As DNA, the CDR3 is TGTGCCAGCAGTCGGGACAGTTATCAGCCCCAGCATTTT. This sequence encodes CASSRDSYQPQHF.

Remarks on this clone: At the DNA level, this CDR3 is encoded by other sequences in the same sample as well. The chain recombines TRBV29-1 with TRBJ1-1, with unresolved D. Germline V gives CDR1 SQVTM, CDR2 ANQGSEA. V lost 6 bases and J 1 base, leaving 12 bases between the germline ends. The CDR3 has 13 residues. The CDR3 DNA reads TGCAGCGTGGATGGTCGAGGGAACACTGAAGCTTTCTTT. This codes for CSVDGRGNTEAFF.

This clone was detected a few times. The gene calls are TRBV30 and TRBJ1-2, with no clear D. This CDR3 contains 13 residues. Looked up from germline, CDR1 is GTSNPN and CDR2 is SVGIG (reference sequence). V was shortened by 2 bases and J by 0 bases, with 7 bases between the two germline ends. The CDR3 protein is CAWSLTANYGYTF. As DNA, the CDR3 is TGTGCCTGGAGTCTTACAGCTAACTATGGCTACACCTTC.

The chain uses TRBV9 and TRBJ2-2; perhaps TRBD1 as D (6 bases). The ends were cut back, 0 bases at V and 2 bases at J, with 8 bases in the middle. The germline gives CDR1 SGDLS, CDR2 YYNGEE. This CDR3 is built from 15 residues. The DNA for the CDR3 is TGTGCCAGCAGCGTAGTAGGGGGTAACACCGGGGAGCTGTTTTTT. Its protein is CASSVVGGNTGELFF.

The chain recombines TRBV5-5 with TRBJ1-2; 7 bases map to TRBD1. Germline V CDR1 and CDR2: SGHKS, YYEKEE (reference sequence). V was pared by 0 bases and J by 7 bases, with 3 bases of the junction left unmatched. CDR3 size: 13 residues. The CDR3 coding sequence is TGTGCCAGCAGCTTGGGAGGGGGCAGTGGCTACACCTTC. Amino acids: CASSLGGGSGYTF.

V is TRBV7-2 and J is TRBJ2-2, with a tentative D call TRBD1 (6 bases). The germline V and J ends were trimmed by 1 base and 0 bases, with 12 bases remaining between them. Germline CDR1 and CDR2: SGHTA and FQGNSA. This CDR3 comprises 17 residues. In DNA, the CDR3 is TGTGCCAGCAGCTTAGTACTGCGGACAGCGAACACCGGGGAGCTGTTTTTT. It codes for CASSLVLRTANTGELFF.

The J gene is TRBJ2-7, the V gene TRBV6-5, with TRBD2 identical over 7 bases. J lost 3 bases, V lost 5 bases, and 10 bases had no gene match. The CDR3 runs to 15 residues. CDR1 is MNHEY and CDR2 is SVGAGI in the germline V gene. The CDR3 sequence is CASSREGTKNYEQYF. The CDR3, as DNA: TGTGCCAGCAGTAGGGAGGGGACTAAAAACTACGAGCAGTACTTC.

The V gene is TRBV5-5, the J gene TRBJ1-5, with 7 bases that match TRBD1. V dropped 4 bases and J dropped 9; count of bases not matched to a gene: 13. Germline V gene sequence: CDR1 SGHKS, CDR2 YYEKEE (reference sequence). CDR3 size: 15 residues. CDR3 DNA: TGTGCCAGCAGCGGAGGCGGGACAGCGGAACGGCCCCAGCATTTT. This encodes CASSGGGTAERPQHF.

This clone came up a few times. The chain carries TRBV7-9 and TRBJ1-4; the D is unclear. The CDR3 is 11 residues long. V was clipped by 5 bases and J by 5 bases, with 3 bases between them. The germline V gene encodes CDR1 SEHNR and CDR2 FQNEAQ (reference sequence). Here the CDR3 DNA reads TGTGCCAGCAGCCCAAATGAAAAACTGTTTTTT. Translated: CASSPNEKLFF.

The rearrangement joins TRBV19 to TRBJ1-4; D is undetermined. Trimming took 6 bases from V and 0 from J, leaving 14 bases between them. The CDR3 length is 16 residues. Germline V gene lookup returns CDR1 LNHDA and CDR2 SQIVND (reference sequence). The CDR3 here is CASSFNKVATNEKLFF. The CDR3 coding sequence is TGTGCCAGTAGCTTTAACAAAGTTGCAACTAATGAAAAACTGTTTTTT.

The rearrangement links TRBV21-1 to TRBJ2-1; TRBD2, the D gene given by the table, was not confirmed from the DNA. TRBV21-1 is labeled a pseudogene. The CDR3 runs to 16 residues. The CDR3 nucleotides are TGTGCCGGAAAGGTTAGGCTAGCGGGAGTCTGGAATGAGCAGTTCTTC. This encodes CAGKVRLAGVWNEQFF.

This chain joins TRBV28 and TRBJ1-1, with D perhaps TRBD1 (5 bases). Germline V gene data show CDR1 as MDHEN and CDR2 as SYDVKM. V lost 7 bases, J lost 8 bases, and 11 bases lay in between. The CDR3 is 11 amino acids. CDR3 loop: CASTNYREAFF. The CDR3 bases are TGTGCCAGCACCAATTACAGGGAAGCTTTCTTT.

The chain employs TRBV6-1 and TRBJ1-1; D remains ambiguous. Germline CDR1 MNHNS, CDR2 SASEGT. The CDR3 sequence is 14 residues long. The V end lost 3 bases, the J end lost 0 bases, and 8 bases lay between the germline ends. CDR3 loop: CASSDLRMNTEAFF. The DNA of the CDR3 is TGTGCCAGCAGTGATCTCAGAATGAACACTGAAGCTTTCTTT.

The CDR3 sequence is CASSDRGDQPQHF. DNA for the CDR3: TGTGCCAGCAGCGACAGGGGGGATCAGCCCCAGCATTTT. The rearrangement links TRBV12-3 or TRBV12-4 to TRBJ1-5, with TRBD1 matching over 9 bases. There are 13 residues in the CDR3. Trimming took 6 bases from V and 5 from J; bases not matched to a gene: 2.